These 18 T cell receptor beta chains were all obtained from the same sample, sequenced in a study of T cells in women clearing cervical HPV infection. The method was immunoSEQ multiplex PCR; TCRdb's version includes in-frame clones alone and lacks a portion of them. The table gives 40,000 to 55,000 clones; the top ten clones make up approximately 1% of it. Source material: blood buffy coat. The receptors derive from a woman between 18 and 70 years old with a cervical HPV16 infection that either progressed to CIN3+ or cleared (not recorded which).

Of note for this clone: The read comes to an end 3 residues before the CDR3 does, leaving the germline J gene to fill in the end. The rearrangement links TRBV6-4 to TRBJ1-6; 7 positions match TRBD1. V was clipped by 0 bases and J by 7 bases; unmatched bases: 0. Germline V gene lookup returns CDR1 MRHNA and CDR2 SNTAGT. This CDR3 region has 14 residues. The CDR3 is CASSDSGGNSPLHF. The covered CDR3 bases are TGTGCCAGCAGTGACTCAGGGGGCAATTCACCC.

Comment on this clone: The read comes to an end 3 residues before the CDR3 does, leaving the germline J gene to fill in the end. The chain carries TRBV20-1 and TRBJ2-5, with D perhaps TRBD1 (5 bases). V dropped 6 bases and J dropped 1 base, with 9 bases sitting between them. Germline values: CDR1 DFQATT, CDR2 SNEGSKA (reference sequence). This CDR3 comprises 12 residues. The chain's CDR3 is CSAQGTQETQYF. CDR3 bases read: TGCAGTGCCCAGGGTACCCAAGAGACC.

Worth noting for this clone: The sequence runs out 3 residues before the end of the CDR3; the remainder is reconstructed from the germline J gene. The chain joins TRBV28 to TRBJ1-4; 7 nucleotides align to TRBD1. The J segment lost 6 bases and the V segment lost 4 bases, leaving 11 bases of the junction unmatched. The germline CDR1 and CDR2 sequences are MDHEN and SYDVKM. The CDR3 loop spans 16 amino acids. The sequenced CDR3 bases are TGTGCCAGCAGTTACCCCGAACAGGGGAGTTATGAAAAA. Translated, it gives CASSYPEQGSYEK. The complete CDR3 protein is CASSYPEQGSYEKLFF.

According to its frequency, this clone is medium-sized. The CDR3 end falls 3 residues outside the read, so it is completed with the germline J gene. This sequence joins TRBV10-3 and TRBJ2-1; 8 bases match TRBD1. CDR1 is ENHRY and CDR2 is SYGVKD in the germline V gene. CDR3 size: 13 residues. Trimming took 3 bases from V and 9 from J; bases not matched to a gene: 4. The DNA read from the CDR3 is TGTGCCATCAGTGACCCCACAGGGGGTGAG. It yields the protein CAISDPTGGE. The whole CDR3 sequence is CAISDPTGGEQFF.

A note on this clone: The identical CDR3 is also encoded by other nucleotide sequences in the sample. This chain's CDR3 is CASSPGQGAVYDYTF. The part of the CDR3 DNA that was read is TGTGCCAGCTCACCTGGACAGGGGGCCGTATACGAC. The chain employs TRBV18 and TRBJ1-2, with TRBD1 matching over 11 bases. The missing CDR3 end, 3 residues past where the read stops, is filled in from the germline J gene. Germline V gene sequence: CDR1 KGHSH, CDR2 LQKENI. The length of the CDR3 is 15 residues. The whole variable domain, remainder taken from reference TRBV18 and TRBJ1-2, is NAGVMQNPRHLVRRRGQEARLRCSPMKGHSHVYWYRQLPEEGLKFMVYLQKENIIDESGMPKERFSAEFPKEGPSILRIQQVVRGDSAAYFCASSPGQGAVYDYTFGSGTRLTVV.

Comments on this clone: The sequenced fragment ends 3 residues before the CDR3 boundary, so the rest is inferred from the germline J gene. The gene calls are TRBV30 and TRBJ1-4, with TRBD1 matching 8 bases. CDR1 is GTSNPN and CDR2 is SVGIG in the germline V gene (reference sequence). This CDR3 spans 16 amino acids. V lost 3 bases to trimming and J lost 2 bases; unmatched junction nucleotides: 8. The CDR3 sequence: CAWSQTGAVTNEKLFF. Incomplete CDR3 DNA: TGTGCCTGGAGCCAGACAGGGGCCGTCACTAATGAAAAA.

Remarks on this clone: The read terminates 3 residues before the CDR3 end, so the remaining end is supplied by the germline J gene. The chain is built from TRBV18 and TRBJ2-2; 11 nucleotides line up with TRBD1. Germline values: CDR1 KGHSH, CDR2 LQKENI. There are 18 residues in the CDR3. The trim removed 6 bases at V and 7 bases at J, leaving 16 bases unmatched. CDR3 amino acids: CASSSSIRTGGVLGELFF. CDR3 DNA (partial): TGTGCCAGCTCGTCTTCTATCCGGACAGGGGGCGTCCTCGGGGAG.

Notes on this clone: The sequenced fragment ends 3 residues before the CDR3 boundary, so the rest is inferred from the germline J gene. The gene calls are TRBV29-1 and TRBJ2-3; TRBD2 might be the D (6 bases). Trimming shortened V by 5 bases and J by 2 bases, and 14 bases separated the two germline ends. The CDR3 totals 14 residues. Germline V gene sequence: CDR1 SQVTM, CDR2 ANQGSEA. CDR3 residues: CSVYAGLHTDTQYF. The covered CDR3 bases are TGCAGCGTTTACGCGGGACTTCACACAGATACG.

Points on this clone: The CDR3 end is not reached by the read, which stops 3 residues before it; the germline J gene fills it in. The rearrangement uses TRBV19 and TRBJ1-5; a weak D match, TRBD1 (6 bases). The CDR3 is made up of 15 amino acids. Germline loops: CDR1 LNHDA, CDR2 SQIVND (reference sequence). V was clipped by 4 bases and J by 2 bases, with 12 bases between them. The CDR3 DNA, read in part, is TGTGCCAGTAGTACAGGGGAAGCAGGCAATCAGCCC. This sequence encodes CASSTGEAGNQP. The complete CDR3 sequence is CASSTGEAGNQPQHF.

The CDR3 protein is CASSPRQGGEKLFF. The part of the CDR3 DNA that was read is TGTGCCAGCAGTCCTAGACAGGGTGGTGAAAAA. The chain combines TRBV12-3 or TRBV12-4 with TRBJ1-4; TRBD1 matches at 7 bases. The read terminates 3 residues ahead of where the CDR3 ends, so the germline J gene completes it. Trimming cost V 5 bases and J 7 bases; bases outside gene matches: 7. CDR3 length equals 14 residues.

With respect to this clone: The read terminates 3 residues before the CDR3 end, so the remaining end is supplied by the germline J gene. V and J are TRBV20-1 and TRBJ2-7; 7 positions match TRBD1. The germline CDR1 and CDR2 sequences are DFQATT and SNEGSKA (reference sequence). The CDR3 runs to 14 residues. After removal of 5 bases from V and 5 bases from J, the junction contained 12 bases not matched to a gene. The chain's CDR3 is CSASTGERNHEQYF. The covered CDR3 bases are TGCAGTGCTTCCACAGGGGAGAGGAACCACGAG.

About this clone: The read terminates 3 residues before the CDR3 end, so the remaining end is supplied by the germline J gene. This chain uses TRBV12-3 or TRBV12-4 with TRBJ2-1; TRBD2 aligns across 7 bases. V trimming: 3 bases; J trimming: 8 bases; junction bases outside the gene matches: 7. This CDR3 has 14 amino acids. CDR3 in amino acids: CASSFQGRGDEQFF. The CDR3 DNA, read in part, is TGTGCCAGCAGTTTTCAGGGCCGGGGGGATGAG.

Details on this clone: The CDR3 end lies 3 residues beyond the end of the read and is filled in from the germline J gene. The genes are TRBV20-1 and TRBJ2-1, with D uncertain. CDR1 DFQATT and CDR2 SNEGSKA come from the germline V gene (reference sequence). The CDR3 loop spans 12 amino acids. Trimming removed 0 bases at V and 5 bases at J, with 5 bases between. The covered CDR3 bases are TGCAGTGCTAGAGATGCAGACAATGAG. Amino acids: CSARDADNE. The full CDR3 sequence reads CSARDADNEQFF.

Regarding this clone: The sequenced fragment ends 3 residues before the CDR3 boundary, so the rest is inferred from the germline J gene. The chain has TRBV7-6 and TRBJ1-1, with TRBD1 as a possible D gene (5 bases). The CDR3 has 16 amino acids. Deletions cut 4 bases from V and 4 bases from J, with 19 bases between. Germline assignment: CDR1 SGHVS and CDR2 FNYEAQ. The covered CDR3 bases are TGTGCCAGCAGCTCCGCCGGGGGGTTGGGCGGCACTGAA. Protein: CASSSAGGLGGTE. From start to end, the CDR3 is CASSSAGGLGGTEAFF.

Concerning this clone: The read comes to an end 3 residues before the CDR3 does, leaving the germline J gene to fill in the end. The V and J genes are TRBV5-1 and TRBJ2-3; 16 bases line up with TRBD2. The CDR3 is 18 residues long. Germline V gene lookup returns CDR1 SGHRS and CDR2 YFSETQ. V lost 4 bases to trimming and J lost 5 bases; unmatched junction nucleotides: 10. The CDR3: CASSLGGLAGGPKDTQYF. The CDR3 DNA, read in part, is TGCGCCAGCAGCCTTGGGGGACTAGCGGGGGGGCCGAAAGATACG.

Concerning this clone: The missing CDR3 end, 3 residues past where the read stops, is filled in from the germline J gene. This chain joins TRBV18 and TRBJ2-2, with D perhaps TRBD1 or TRBD2 (5 bases each). This CDR3 spans 15 amino acids. Germline assignment: CDR1 KGHSH and CDR2 LQKENI. The CDR3 protein is CASSPLQGVDSPLFF. The sequenced part of the CDR3 DNA is TGTGCCAGCTCACCGCTCCAGGGAGTTGATTCACCG.

Worth noting for this clone: The read falls 3 residues short of the CDR3 end, and the missing part is taken from the germline J gene. The J gene is TRBJ2-1, the V gene TRBV7-3, with TRBD2 matching 11 bases. This CDR3 region has 16 residues. With 5 bases clipped from V and 5 bases from J, the junction kept 8 bases outside the gene matches. In germline, CDR1 is SGHTA, CDR2 FQGTGA. CDR3: CASSISGGAYHNEQFF. The sequenced CDR3 bases are TGTGCCAGCAGCATTAGCGGGGGGGCCTATCACAATGAG.

With regard to this clone: The CDR3 end lies 3 residues beyond the end of the read and is filled in from the germline J gene. The rearrangement links TRBV5-4 to TRBJ2-2, with D uncertain. V was pared by 0 bases and J by 6 bases, with 6 bases between. The CDR3 length is 13 residues. In germline, CDR1 is SGHNT, CDR2 YYREEE (reference sequence). CDR3 bases read: TGTGCCAGCAGCTTGGAAGGGCCCGGGGAG. It translates to CASSLEGPGE. The full CDR3 is CASSLEGPGELFF. Full variable domain (outside the CDR3, taken from reference TRBV5-4 and TRBJ2-2): ETGVTQSPTHLIKTRGQQVTLRCSSQSGHNTVSWYQQALGQGPQFIFQYYREEENGRGNFPPRFSGLQFPNYSSELNVNALELDDSALYLCASSLEGPGELFFGEGSRLTVL.